The clone carrying this T cell receptor (beta chain) was observed at least ten times. Its antigen is unidentified. This entry is derived from a study of response to subunit inactivated influenza vaccine. Notes on the study in general: Every seasonal influenza vaccination brings in few new T cells, the authors suggested.

CDR1 and CDR2 (germline): LNHNV, YYDKDF (reference sequence). Trimming shortened V by 3 bases and J by 6 bases, and 11 bases separated the two germline ends. The CDR3 covers 13 residues. In TCRdb, the RT-PCR reads were re-called with MiXCR into one record per CDR3 protein. The sample lists around 580,000 distinct CDR3 sequences, 12% occurring once. This chain joins TRBV15 and TRBJ2-5; the D gene is possibly TRBD1 (5 bases). The source of this sequence is a man aged 50 or older who received an inactivated influenza vaccine. Specimen: PBMCs from blood, collected on the day of vaccination. The DNA for the CDR3 is TGTGCCACCAGCAGGGACACCCCACAGACCCAGTACTTC. Translation gives CATSRDTPQTQYF.